This T cell receptor beta chain was recovered during a study of cytomegalovirus exposure and HLA in healthy donors. Overall study results and limits: Published work reported that the classifier diagnosed cytomegalovirus status with high specificity and sensitivity. HLA-A and HLA-B allele assignments for most subjects were reportedly predicted accurately using TCR beta sequences.

At the time of sampling, donors were nominally healthy, though unrecorded immune exposures were likely. PCR amplification relied on 60 Vbeta primers (plus 13 Jbeta primers). TCRdb keeps only in-frame clones here, not all; method: immunoSEQ multiplex PCR. The data contain over 95,000 clones, 60% to 80% of them singletons. Note on this clone: Its antigen is not known.

The germline CDR1 and CDR2 sequences are SGHVS and FNYEAQ. The CDR3 extends over 18 amino acids. With 0 bases clipped from V and 4 bases from J, the junction kept 13 bases outside the gene matches. The sample comprised PBMCs. The receptor comes from a woman in her twenties or thirties in good health and CMV-seropositive. J is TRBJ2-7 and V is TRBV7-6, with TRBD1 identical over 9 bases. The CDR3 DNA reads as TGTGCCAGCAGCTTAGCTAGAACTACCGGGACAGGGTTTTACGAGCAGTACTTC. Translated, it gives CASSLARTTGTGFYEQYF.